Shown below are 27 T cell receptor beta chains from a single sample sequenced in a study of cytomegalovirus exposure and HLA in healthy donors. Primers included in the PCR were 60 Vbeta and 13 Jbeta primers. Here immunoSEQ multiplex PCR was the method, and the copy in TCRdb shows in-frame clones only, minus some. Seen here are 75,000 to 90,000 clones, around three fifths observed once, and the top ten hold approximately 15%. Source material: PBMCs. These receptors were obtained from a woman between 40 and 55 years old in good health and CMV-seropositive.

The table lists this clone with a few counts. The rearrangement joins TRBV6-5 to TRBJ2-6; tentative D call: TRBD2 (5 bases). Trimming stripped 8 bases from V and 0 bases from J, with 11 bases between. Germline V gene lookup returns CDR1 MNHEY and CDR2 SVGAGI. The CDR3 contains 15 residues. The CDR3 DNA reads as TGTGCCAGCGGCGGACTGAGCTCTGGGGCCAACGTCCTGACTTTC. This gives the protein CASGGLSSGANVLTF.

The V gene is TRBV20-1, the J gene TRBJ1-2; no clear D gene. Germline V lookup: CDR1 DFQATT, CDR2 SNEGSKA (reference sequence). This CDR3 comprises 11 residues. Between the trimmed V and J ends, which lost 6 bases and 4 bases, there was a span of 9 bases. CDR3 in DNA: TGCAGTGCAAACCCCGGCTATGGCTACACCTTC. Translated: CSANPGYGYTF.

This clone appeared a few times. The DNA for the CDR3 is TGTGCCAGCAGTATTGCGGGGAGGGTGGAGTACTTC. It specifies CASSIAGRVEYF. This chain joins TRBV2 and TRBJ2-7, with TRBD2 matching 7 bases. V trimming: 5 bases; J trimming: 11 bases; junction bases outside the gene matches: 9. CDR3 length: 12 residues. CDR1 SNHLY and CDR2 FYNNEI come from the germline V gene.

The chain is built from TRBV5-1 and TRBJ2-2, with a possible D match to TRBD2 (5 bases). Deletions cut 4 bases from V and 2 bases from J, with 9 bases between. The CDR3 sequence is 14 residues long. In germline, CDR1 is SGHRS, CDR2 YFSETQ. DNA for the CDR3: TGCGCCAGCAGCCCCGACTATAACACCGGGGAGCTGTTTTTT. Translating it yields CASSPDYNTGELFF. The variable domain in full, completed from reference TRBV5-1 and TRBJ2-2, reads KAGVTQTPRYLIKTRGQQVTLSCSPISGHRSVSWYQQTPGQGLQFLFEYFSETQRNKGNFPGRFSGRQFSNSRSEMNVSTLELGDSALYLCASSPDYNTGELFFGEGSRLTVL.

In this sample, this clone turned up a few times. This chain uses TRBV10-3 with TRBJ1-3, with D tentatively TRBD1 (6 bases). There are 17 residues in the CDR3. The germline CDR1 and CDR2 sequences are ENHRY and SYGVKD. V was pared by 0 bases and J by 4 bases, with 16 bases between. The CDR3 region is CAISESGGDGQGNTIYF. The CDR3 nucleotides are TGTGCCATCAGTGAGTCCGGTGGAGATGGACAGGGAAACACCATATATTTT.

The DNA for the CDR3 is TGTGCCAGCAGTTGGGCGGGGAACGGGGCCAACGTCCTGACTTTC. Amino acid sequence: CASSWAGNGANVLTF. The chain combines TRBV27 with TRBJ2-6, with D perhaps matching TRBD2 (6 bases). V dropped 4 bases and J dropped 4 bases, with 11 bases sitting between them. The CDR3 consists of 15 residues. CDR1 is MNHEY and CDR2 is SMNVEV in the germline V gene (reference sequence).

The V call is TRBV7-8, the J call TRBJ2-7, with a tentative D call TRBD1 (5 bases). Germline CDR1 reads SGHVS; CDR2 reads FQNEAQ. Trimming pared 2 bases from V and 2 bases from J, leaving 13 bases between. The CDR3 has 15 residues. The CDR3 nucleotides are TGTGCCAGCAGCTTAAGGGGCTACTCCCCCTACGAGCAGTACTTC. Its translation: CASSLRGYSPYEQYF. The full variable domain, rest sourced from reference TRBV7-8 and TRBJ2-7, is GAGVSQSPRYKVAKRGQDVALRCDPISGHVSLFWYQQALGQGPEFLTYFQNEAQLDKSGLPSDRFFAERPEGSVSTLKIQRTQQEDSAVYLCASSLRGYSPYEQYFGPGTRLTVT.

The CDR3: CASSVADRGGTEAFF. The CDR3 DNA reads TGTGCCAGCAGCGTGGCCGACAGGGGGGGAACTGAAGCTTTCTTT. The rearrangement links TRBV9 to TRBJ1-1; TRBD1 matches at 9 bases. Losses at the gene ends were 2 bases for V and 5 bases for J; bases not matched to a gene: 7. Germline V gives CDR1 SGDLS, CDR2 YYNGEE. The CDR3 contains 15 residues.

The chain recombines TRBV6-5 with TRBJ2-2, with 11 bases identical to TRBD1. CDR1 MNHEY and CDR2 SVGAGI come from the germline V gene. This CDR3 is built from 16 residues. V shed 4 bases, J shed 6 bases, and the junction held 7 bases outside the gene matches. Written as DNA, the CDR3 is TGTGCCAGCAGTTCGGGACAGGGGGTTGCTTCCGGGGAGCTGTTTTTT. Residues: CASSSGQGVASGELFF.

The CDR3 DNA is TGTGCCAGCAGCCCCCATAGCGGGAGGGCCTTGGCCAAAAACATTCAGTACTTC. The encoded protein is CASSPHSGRALAKNIQYF. The rearrangement uses TRBV7-9 and TRBJ2-4, with 11 positions matching TRBD2. CDR1 is SEHNR, CDR2 FQNEAQ, per germline (reference sequence). CDR3 length equals 18 residues. V gave up 5 bases and J gave up 1 base; unmatched junction bases: 10.

This chain connects TRBV29-1 to TRBJ1-3; D is unresolved. V was shortened by 7 bases and J by 6 bases, with 10 bases between the two germline ends. From germline, CDR1 is SQVTM and CDR2 ANQGSEA. The length of the CDR3 is 11 residues. CDR3 amino acids: CSGRTENTIYF. In DNA form, the CDR3 reads TGCAGCGGAAGAACTGAAAACACCATATATTTT.

This sequence joins TRBV18 and TRBJ2-7; TRBD1 might be the D (6 bases). The V and J ends lost 5 bases and 0 bases respectively, with 14 bases between them. The germline V gene encodes CDR1 KGHSH and CDR2 LQKENI. The CDR3 has 15 amino acids. CDR3: CASSSGQPDSYEQYF. CDR3 coding DNA: TGTGCCAGCTCATCCGGACAGCCCGACTCCTACGAGCAGTACTTC.

This chain joins TRBV30 and TRBJ1-4; D may be TRBD1 (5 bases). CDR3 size: 13 residues. Trimming removed 4 bases from V and 0 bases from J, with 6 bases in between. From germline, CDR1 is GTSNPN and CDR2 SVGIG (reference sequence). CDR3 in amino acids: CAWTGTTNEKLFF. DNA of the CDR3: TGTGCCTGGACAGGGACAACTAATGAAAAACTGTTTTTT.

V is TRBV10-2 and J is TRBJ1-1; possibly TRBD1 for D (6 bases). The V gene's germline CDR1 is WSHSY and CDR2 SAAADI. The CDR3 consists of 14 residues. V was pared by 3 bases and J by 9 bases, with 17 bases between. The CDR3 here is CASSDHHEGTKAFF. The CDR3 DNA follows: TGCGCCAGCAGTGACCATCACGAAGGGACAAAAGCTTTCTTT.

As concerns this clone: In the same sample, other DNA sequences code for this CDR3. The chain recombines TRBV5-6 with TRBJ1-2; D unresolved. Per the germline V gene, CDR1 is SGHDT and CDR2 is YYEEEE. The CDR3 has 13 residues. Trimming took 0 bases from V and 4 from J, leaving 7 bases between them. The CDR3 region is CASSLDSSYGYTF. DNA of the CDR3: TGTGCCAGCAGCTTGGACAGCTCCTATGGCTACACCTTC.

The chain combines TRBV19 with TRBJ1-2; D might be TRBD1 (6 bases). Germline CDR1 and CDR2: LNHDA and SQIVND (reference sequence). The CDR3 is 16 residues long. V shed 5 bases and J shed 8 bases, with 24 bases lying between them. For the CDR3, the DNA is TGTGCCAGTAGTCTACAGGGTGGGGAGTCGTCGCGAGGCTACACCTTC. Translating gives CASSLQGGESSRGYTF.

V is TRBV9 and J is TRBJ2-1, with unresolved D. V gave up 0 bases and J gave up 4 bases, with 11 bases separating them. The CDR3 is made up of 15 amino acids. Germline V lookup: CDR1 SGDLS, CDR2 YYNGEE. The CDR3 nucleotides read TGTGCCAGCAGCGTAGACGGAGAACGTTACAATGAGCAGTTCTTC. This encodes CASSVDGERYNEQFF. Filled out from reference TRBV9 and TRBJ2-1, the complete variable domain reads DSGVTQTPKHLITATGQRVTLRCSPRSGDLSVYWYQQSLDQGLQFLIQYYNGEERAKGNILERFSAQQFPDLHSELNLSSLELGDSALYFCASSVDGERYNEQFFGPGTRLTVL.

The CDR3 nucleotides read TGTGCCAGCAGTGTGTCAGGGGGCAGATTTCTGACTGAAGCTTTCTTT. This codes for CASSVSGGRFLTEAFF. This chain joins TRBV2 and TRBJ1-1; TRBD1 aligns across 8 bases. Trimming cost V 4 bases and J 5 bases; bases outside gene matches: 12. CDR3 size: 16 residues. CDR1 is SNHLY and CDR2 is FYNNEI in the germline V gene.

J is TRBJ2-7 and V is TRBV28; no reliable D call. This CDR3 has 14 amino acids. Per germline, CDR1 MDHEN and CDR2 SYDVKM. V was trimmed by 0 bases and J by 7 bases, leaving 13 bases between them. The CDR3 is CASSLWALSREQYF. DNA for the CDR3: TGTGCCAGCAGTTTATGGGCCCTCTCGAGGGAGCAGTACTTC.

V usage is TRBV27 and J usage is TRBJ1-4; 7 nucleotides match TRBD1. With V trimmed by 3 bases and J by 5 bases, 9 bases remained unmatched. This CDR3 has 16 residues. CDR1 MNHEY and CDR2 SMNVEV come from the germline V gene (reference sequence). The CDR3 DNA follows: TGTGCCAGCAGTTTCGACAGGGCTACTCAAAATGAAAAACTGTTTTTT. It specifies CASSFDRATQNEKLFF.

The chain couples TRBV30 to TRBJ1-2; D is unresolved. This CDR3 comprises 11 residues. The germline gives CDR1 GTSNPN, CDR2 SVGIG (reference sequence). V lost 1 base and J 4 bases, leaving 4 bases between the germline ends. The CDR3 DNA reads as TGTGCCTGGAGTGCCCTCTATGGCTACACCTTC. It is translated as CAWSALYGYTF.

This chain links TRBV18 with TRBJ2-7, with 11 bases identical to TRBD1. This CDR3 contains 16 residues. Per germline, CDR1 KGHSH and CDR2 LQKENI. J lost 1 base, V lost 3 bases, and 5 bases had no gene match. CDR3 nucleotide sequence: TGTGCCAGCTCACCCGACGGGACAGGGGGATCCTACGAGCAGTACTTC. The encoded protein is CASSPDGTGGSYEQYF.

This clone was observed a few times. This chain links TRBV2 with TRBJ1-2, with D possibly TRBD1 on 5 matching bases. This CDR3 has 12 amino acids. Per germline, CDR1 SNHLY and CDR2 FYNNEI. V was cut by 3 bases and J by 8 bases, with 10 bases left in between. CDR3 in amino acids: CASSEGPSGYTF. The DNA for the CDR3 is TGTGCCAGCAGTGAGGGGCCCTCCGGCTACACCTTC.

V and J are TRBV2 and TRBJ1-1, with a weak D call TRBD1 (5 bases). CDR3 length: 13 residues. The V and J ends lost 6 bases and 6 bases respectively, with 14 bases between them. Germline loops: CDR1 SNHLY, CDR2 FYNNEI. The CDR3 is CASSVGVYSEAFF. Written as DNA, the CDR3 is TGTGCCAGCAGCGTAGGGGTTTACTCTGAAGCTTTCTTT.

This chain connects TRBV15 to TRBJ2-5, with TRBD2 matching 8 bases. The CDR3 totals 14 residues. After removal of 5 bases from V and 4 bases from J, the junction contained 6 bases not matched to a gene. The germline gives CDR1 LNHNV, CDR2 YYDKDF (reference sequence). CDR3 residues: CATSPREGTETQYF. CDR3 in DNA: TGTGCCACCAGCCCCCGGGAGGGGACAGAGACCCAGTACTTC.

V usage is TRBV2 and J usage is TRBJ2-7; maybe TRBD2 (5 bases). CDR1 is SNHLY and CDR2 is FYNNEI in the germline V gene. The CDR3 runs 13 residues. V gave up 10 bases and J gave up 2 bases, with 15 bases separating them. The CDR3 DNA sequence: TGTGCCACAGCAAAGGGAGCCCCCTACGAGCAGTACTTC. It yields the protein CATAKGAPYEQYF.

The chain is built from TRBV30 and TRBJ1-5; D ambiguous. This CDR3 has 12 residues. Germline CDR1 reads GTSNPN; CDR2 reads SVGIG (reference sequence). Trimming took off 2 bases at V and 9 bases at J, with 11 bases between the two ends. This CDR3 is CAWSFEAGPQHF. Here the CDR3 DNA reads TGTGCCTGGAGTTTCGAGGCCGGGCCCCAGCATTTT. Filled out from reference TRBV30 and TRBJ1-5, the complete variable domain reads SQTIHQWPATLVQPVGSPLSLECTVEGTSNPNLYWYRQAAGRGLQLLFYSVGIGQISSEVPQNLSASRPQDRQFILSSKKLLLSDSGFYLCAWSFEAGPQHFGDGTRLSIL.